This TCR beta chain was identified in a study of cytomegalovirus exposure and HLA in healthy donors. Turning to the study itself: Unique TCRs from HLA-typed donors, 70 million to 85 million of them, were held in an early data release.

The CDR3 is made up of 15 amino acids. The trim removed 3 bases at V and 2 bases at J, leaving 7 bases unmatched. Germline CDR1 SGHNT, CDR2 YYREEE (reference sequence). Both 60 Vbeta primers and 13 Jbeta primers went into the PCR. Clones were read by immunoSEQ multiplex PCR, and TCRdb kept only the in-frame ones, dropping some. The sample carries hundreds of thousands of clones, roughly two thirds recorded once. Sequencing was done on a sample of PBMCs. This chain links TRBV5-4 with TRBJ2-7; TRBD2 matches 8 bases. The receptor was derived from a female donor in good health and CMV-seronegative. CDR3 loop: CASSSLSGTTYEQYF. For the CDR3, the DNA is TGTGCCAGCAGCTCCCTTAGCGGGACCACCTACGAGCAGTACTTC.